The 17 T cell receptor beta chains given below trace back to one sample, sequenced in a study of blood T cell repertoires in COVID-19. Generated by immunoSEQ multiplex PCR, the TCRdb table keeps only in-frame clones and is missing some. The sample has tens of thousands of clones, approximately 80% seen once. The sample was peripheral blood. Source of these receptors: a man in his sixties or seventies with active COVID-19.

The chain carries TRBV11-1 and TRBJ2-7; 7 bases align to TRBD1. This CDR3 comprises 15 residues. Trimming took 4 bases from V and 0 from J; bases not matched to a gene: 6. From germline, CDR1 is SGHAT and CDR2 FQDESV (reference sequence). DNA for the CDR3: TGTGCCAGCAGCTCCGGGACAGTCGGCTCCTACGAGCAGTACTTC. Amino acids: CASSSGTVGSYEQYF.

CDR3 amino acids: CASSLLARDRNTEAFF. The CDR3 bases are TGTGCCAGCAGCCTTTTGGCGAGGGACAGGAACACTGAAGCTTTCTTT. The rearrangement links TRBV3-1 (or the pseudogene TRBV3-2) to TRBJ1-1; TRBD1 agrees at 7 bases. V was clipped by 4 bases and J by 1 base; unmatched bases: 9. The V gene's germline CDR1 is LGHDT and CDR2 YNNKEL (reference sequence). This CDR3 spans 16 amino acids.

The chain has TRBV28 and TRBJ2-7; D is ambiguous. Trimming pared 6 bases from V and 3 bases from J, leaving 9 bases between. Looked up from germline, CDR1 is MDHEN and CDR2 is SYDVKM. The CDR3 contains 12 residues. CDR3 region: CASRPDNYEQYF. DNA for the CDR3: TGTGCCAGCAGGCCCGACAACTACGAGCAGTACTTC.

J is TRBJ2-2 and V is TRBV4-2; 10 positions agree with TRBD2. Germline V lookup: CDR1 LGHNA, CDR2 YNFKEQ. The CDR3 totals 19 residues. Germline trimming cut 0 bases from V and 4 bases from J; bases unmatched to any gene: 11. The CDR3 coding sequence is TGTGCCAGCAGCCAAGAGATAGCGGGGGGAAGTGGTCGCACCGGGGAGCTGTTTTTT. As protein: CASSQEIAGGSGRTGELFF.

This clone was recorded once. The CDR3 loop is CASSQVAAGLDTQYF. In DNA form, the CDR3 reads TGCGCCAGCAGCCAAGTCGCGGCAGGGCTAGATACGCAGTATTTT. The V call is TRBV4-3, the J call TRBJ2-3; perhaps TRBD1 as D (5 bases). Trimming left V 1 base short and J 5 bases short, with 13 bases between. From germline, CDR1 is LGHNA and CDR2 YSLEER. The CDR3 loop spans 15 amino acids.

The chain carries TRBV28 and TRBJ1-1, with D possibly matching TRBD1 (5 bases). This CDR3 comprises 14 residues. V was clipped by 6 bases and J by 1 base, with 12 bases between them. Germline lookup yields CDR1 MDHEN and CDR2 SYDVKM. The CDR3 sequence: CASRWGGKNTEAFF. CDR3 sequence (DNA): TGTGCCAGCAGGTGGGGGGGTAAGAACACTGAAGCTTTCTTT.

The chain employs TRBV12-3 or TRBV12-4 and TRBJ2-7; D not resolved. Trimming cost V 1 base and J 1 base, with 5 bases left between them. The length of the CDR3 is 13 residues. The CDR3 region is CASSLDGSYEQYF. CDR3 DNA sequence: TGTGCCAGCAGTTTAGACGGGTCCTACGAGCAGTACTTC.

The rearrangement joins TRBV12-5 to TRBJ2-7, with 9 bases matching TRBD1. Germline CDR1 reads LGHNT; CDR2 reads FRNRAP. Losses at the gene ends were 3 bases for V and 4 bases for J; bases not matched to a gene: 16. The CDR3 is made up of 18 amino acids. CDR3 loop: CASGFVPFVGQGVYEQYF. Here the CDR3 DNA reads TGTGCTAGTGGTTTCGTGCCCTTCGTGGGACAGGGTGTGTACGAGCAGTACTTC.

The chain uses TRBV3-1 (or the pseudogene TRBV3-2) and TRBJ2-7, with a tentative D call TRBD2 (5 bases). The CDR3 covers 15 residues. Germline assignment: CDR1 LGHDT and CDR2 YNNKEL (reference sequence). The V and J ends lost 8 bases and 3 bases respectively, with 20 bases between them. CDR3: CASAISPNSGYEQYF. CDR3 in DNA: TGTGCCAGCGCAATATCCCCGAACAGCGGCTACGAGCAGTACTTC.

The chain uses TRBV7-8 and TRBJ1-6; 9 nucleotides match TRBD1. CDR3 length: 17 residues. Losses at the gene ends were 1 base for V and 7 bases for J; bases not matched to a gene: 8. The germline CDR1 and CDR2 sequences are SGHVS and FQNEAQ. This chain's CDR3 is CASSLDRGLGSNSPLHF. In nucleotides, the CDR3 is TGTGCCAGCAGCTTAGACAGGGGGCTAGGCTCAAATTCACCCCTCCACTTT.

V gene TRBV28 combines with J gene TRBJ1-6; 9 bases are shared with TRBD1. Per the germline V gene, CDR1 is MDHEN and CDR2 is SYDVKM. V was pared by 2 bases and J by 14 bases, with 4 bases of the junction left unmatched. The CDR3 runs 13 residues. The CDR3 DNA is TGTGCCAGCAGTTTAGGACAGGGGAAAACCCTCCACTTT. It translates to CASSLGQGKTLHF.

This chain connects TRBV19 to TRBJ2-3, with 10 positions matching TRBD2. V lost 3 bases and J lost 5; bases outside the gene matches: 5. The CDR3 consists of 15 residues. Germline CDR1 LNHDA, CDR2 SQIVND (reference sequence). The CDR3 nucleotides read TGTGCCAGTAGTATCCTTAGCGGGGGGATAGATACGCAGTATTTT. This translates into CASSILSGGIDTQYF.

The chain couples TRBV19 to TRBJ1-1; 9 bases are shared with TRBD1. With 2 bases clipped from V and 3 bases from J, the junction kept 4 bases outside the gene matches. Germline V CDR1 and CDR2: LNHDA, SQIVND (reference sequence). The CDR3 loop spans 15 amino acids. The CDR3 spells CASSILTGGDTEAFF. As DNA, the CDR3 is TGTGCCAGTAGTATATTAACAGGGGGCGACACTGAAGCTTTCTTT.

The chain recombines TRBV2 with TRBJ2-5; 13 bases fit TRBD2. The CDR3 runs to 16 residues. Germline CDR1 is SNHLY and CDR2 is FYNNEI. The V gene end was trimmed by 1 base and the J gene end by 3 bases; junction bases not matched to a gene: 2. CDR3 protein: CASSEGTSGRKETQYF. CDR3 DNA sequence: TGTGCCAGCAGTGAAGGGACTAGCGGGAGAAAAGAGACCCAGTACTTC.

This chain links TRBV9 with TRBJ2-3; 8 bases agree with TRBD2. J lost 6 bases, V lost 4 bases, and 7 bases had no gene match. The germline gives CDR1 SGDLS, CDR2 YYNGEE. This CDR3 region has 14 residues. Here the CDR3 reads CASSPGGVGDTQYF. DNA for the CDR3: TGTGCCAGCAGCCCCGGGGGGGTCGGGGATACGCAGTATTTT. Complete variable domain (other parts from reference TRBV9 and TRBJ2-3): DSGVTQTPKHLITATGQRVTLRCSPRSGDLSVYWYQQSLDQGLQFLIQYYNGEERAKGNILERFSAQQFPDLHSELNLSSLELGDSALYFCASSPGGVGDTQYFGPGTRLTVL.

The chain joins TRBV11-2 to TRBJ2-1; TRBD2 aligns across 9 bases. The CDR3 is made up of 16 amino acids. Germline trimming cut 4 bases from V and 6 bases from J; bases unmatched to any gene: 10. Germline V gives CDR1 SGHAT, CDR2 FQNNGV. This chain's CDR3 is CASSSRGVAGVNEQFF. CDR3 DNA sequence: TGTGCCAGCAGCTCTCGGGGGGTAGCGGGGGTCAATGAGCAGTTCTTC.

The rearrangement uses TRBV7-6 and TRBJ2-3, with 10 bases lining up with TRBD2. CDR3 length: 16 amino acids. V lost 5 bases and J lost 2; bases outside the gene matches: 7. In germline, CDR1 is SGHVS, CDR2 FNYEAQ. The CDR3 here is CASSGGTSDYTDTQYF. For the CDR3, the DNA is TGTGCCAGCAGCGGAGGGACTAGCGACTACACAGATACGCAGTATTTT.